The 4 T cell receptor beta chains in this list originate from one sample, sequenced in a study of blood T cell repertoires in COVID-19 (dated by TCRdb to 2020 to 2022). The library relied on the immunoSEQ multiplex PCR assay. Entries here come from immuneACCESS through TCRdb and include only in-frame sequences with V and J called. Some clones fail to appear in such tables; in the studies checked, an unresolved V gene covers under half of the shortfall, and the cause of the remainder is unknown. This sample gives approximately 190,000 clones in total; roughly 80% of them show up just once. Jointly, the top ten make up approximately 15% of the sample. Sequencing was performed on peripheral blood. Receptors originate from a man aged 30 to 39 with active or convalescent COVID-19.

The V and J genes are TRBV28 and TRBJ1-2, with a weak D call TRBD1 (6 bases). V gave up 5 bases and J gave up 0 bases, with 13 bases separating them. Germline V gene lookup returns CDR1 MDHEN and CDR2 SYDVKM. The CDR3 has 15 residues. CDR3 protein: CASSKQGSANYGYTF. CDR3 DNA: TGTGCCAGCAGTAAACAGGGCTCCGCTAACTATGGCTACACCTTC.

This chain uses TRBV6-6 with TRBJ2-5; 7 bases line up with TRBD1. Germline trimming cut 2 bases from V and 5 bases from J; bases unmatched to any gene: 5. The CDR3 has 14 amino acids. Germline V gene lookup returns CDR1 MNHNY and CDR2 SVGAGI (reference sequence). CDR3 nucleotide sequence: TGTGCCAGCAGTTACCAGGGGGTGTTGGAGACCCAGTACTTC. This translates into CASSYQGVLETQYF.

This clone turned up a few times. V usage is TRBV7-8 and J usage is TRBJ2-1; D is possibly TRBD2 (5 bases). The germline V and J ends were trimmed by 5 bases and 5 bases, with 19 bases remaining between them. Looked up from germline, CDR1 is SGHVS and CDR2 is FQNEAQ. The CDR3 has 16 residues. The CDR3 region has the DNA TGTGCCAGCAGCCCACGCGGAGCGGTTTGGAACAATGAGCAGTTCTTC. Translating gives CASSPRGAVWNNEQFF.

The genes are TRBV28 and TRBJ1-2; TRBD1 is a possible D gene (5 bases). The length of the CDR3 is 15 residues. V was cut by 6 bases and J by 4 bases, with 18 bases left in between. From germline, CDR1 is MDHEN and CDR2 SYDVKM. CDR3 sequence reads: CASSDYVGHLYGYTF. The DNA for the CDR3 is TGTGCCAGCAGCGATTATGTGGGGCACCTCTATGGCTACACCTTC.